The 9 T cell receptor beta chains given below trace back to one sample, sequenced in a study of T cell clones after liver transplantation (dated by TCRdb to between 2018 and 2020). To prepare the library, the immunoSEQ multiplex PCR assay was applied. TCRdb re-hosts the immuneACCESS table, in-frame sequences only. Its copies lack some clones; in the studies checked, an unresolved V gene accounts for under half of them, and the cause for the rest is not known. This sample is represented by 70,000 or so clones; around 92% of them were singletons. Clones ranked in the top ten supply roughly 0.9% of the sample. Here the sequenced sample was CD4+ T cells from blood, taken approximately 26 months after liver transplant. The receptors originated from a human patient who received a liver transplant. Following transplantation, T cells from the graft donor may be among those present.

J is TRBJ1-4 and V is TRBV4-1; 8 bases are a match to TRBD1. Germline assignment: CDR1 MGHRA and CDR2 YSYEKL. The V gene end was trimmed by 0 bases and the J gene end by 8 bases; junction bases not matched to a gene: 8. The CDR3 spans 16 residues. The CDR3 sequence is CASSQERTGSAEKLFF. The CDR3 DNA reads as TGCGCCAGCAGCCAAGAGAGGACAGGGTCGGCGGAAAAACTGTTTTTT.

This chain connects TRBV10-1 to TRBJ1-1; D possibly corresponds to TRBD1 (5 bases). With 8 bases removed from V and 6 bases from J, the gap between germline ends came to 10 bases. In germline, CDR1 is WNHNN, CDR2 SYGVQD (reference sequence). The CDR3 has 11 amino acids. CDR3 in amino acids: CASRGSSEAFF. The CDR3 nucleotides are TGCGCCAGCCGGGGCTCTTCTGAAGCTTTCTTT.

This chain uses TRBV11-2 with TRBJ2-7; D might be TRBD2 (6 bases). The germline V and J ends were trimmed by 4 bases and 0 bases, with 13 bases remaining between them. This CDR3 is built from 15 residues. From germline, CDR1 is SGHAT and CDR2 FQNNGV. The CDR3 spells CASSYIQAGSYEQYF. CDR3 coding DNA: TGTGCCAGCAGCTATATCCAAGCGGGCTCCTACGAGCAGTACTTC.

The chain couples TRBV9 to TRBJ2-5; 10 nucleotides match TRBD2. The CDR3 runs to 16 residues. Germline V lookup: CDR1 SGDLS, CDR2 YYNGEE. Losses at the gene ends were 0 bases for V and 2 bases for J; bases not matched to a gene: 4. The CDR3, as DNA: TGTGCCAGCAGCGTAGGTAGCGGGAGGCCTCAAGAGACCCAGTACTTC. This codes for CASSVGSGRPQETQYF.

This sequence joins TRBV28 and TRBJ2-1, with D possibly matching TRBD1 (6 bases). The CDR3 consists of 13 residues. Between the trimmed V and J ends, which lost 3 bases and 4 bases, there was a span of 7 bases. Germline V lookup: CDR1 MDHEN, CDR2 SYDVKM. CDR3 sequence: CASSFRGYNEQFF. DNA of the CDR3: TGTGCCAGCAGTTTCAGGGGTTACAATGAGCAGTTCTTC. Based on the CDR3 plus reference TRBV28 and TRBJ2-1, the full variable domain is DVKVTQSSRYLVKRTGEKVFLECVQDMDHENMFWYRQDPGLGLRLIYFSYDVKMKEKGDIPEGYSVSREKKERFSLILESASTNQTSMYLCASSFRGYNEQFFGPGTRLTVL.

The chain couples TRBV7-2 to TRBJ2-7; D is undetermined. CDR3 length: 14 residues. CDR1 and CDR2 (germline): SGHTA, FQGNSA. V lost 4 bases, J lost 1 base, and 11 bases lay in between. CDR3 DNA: TGTGCCAGCAGCTCGATCGTGGGATCCTACGAGCAGTACTTC. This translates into CASSSIVGSYEQYF.

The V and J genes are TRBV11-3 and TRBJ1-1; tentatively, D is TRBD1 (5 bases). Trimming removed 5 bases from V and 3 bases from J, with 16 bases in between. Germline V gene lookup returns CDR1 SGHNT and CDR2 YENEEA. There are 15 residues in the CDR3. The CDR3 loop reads CASSPLTGGDTEAFF. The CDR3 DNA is TGTGCCAGCAGCCCCCTAACGGGGGGGGACACTGAAGCTTTCTTT.

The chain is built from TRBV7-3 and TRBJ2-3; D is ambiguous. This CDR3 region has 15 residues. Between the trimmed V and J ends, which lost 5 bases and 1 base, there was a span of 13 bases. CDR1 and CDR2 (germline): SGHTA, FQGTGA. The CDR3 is CASSKDGPGTDTQYF. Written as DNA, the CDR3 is TGTGCCAGCAGCAAAGACGGGCCCGGCACAGATACGCAGTATTTT.

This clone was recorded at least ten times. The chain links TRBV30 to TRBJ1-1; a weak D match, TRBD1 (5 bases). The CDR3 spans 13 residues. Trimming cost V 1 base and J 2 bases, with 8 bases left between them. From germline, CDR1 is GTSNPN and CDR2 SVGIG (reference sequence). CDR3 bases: TGTGCCTGGAGTGGACAGATCAACACTGAAGCTTTCTTT. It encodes CAWSGQINTEAFF.